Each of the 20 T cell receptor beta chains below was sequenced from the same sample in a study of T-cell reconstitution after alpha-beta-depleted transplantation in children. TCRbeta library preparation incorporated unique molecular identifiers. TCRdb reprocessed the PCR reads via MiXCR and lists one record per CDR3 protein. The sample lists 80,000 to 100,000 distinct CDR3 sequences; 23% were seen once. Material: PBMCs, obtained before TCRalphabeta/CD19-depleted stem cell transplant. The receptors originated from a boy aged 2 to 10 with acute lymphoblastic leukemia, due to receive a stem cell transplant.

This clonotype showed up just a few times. Here the CDR3 reads CASSLELAEYTGELFF. In DNA, the CDR3 is TGCGCCAGCAGCTTAGAACTAGCGGAGTACACCGGGGAGCTGTTTTTT. The chain has TRBV5-1 and TRBJ2-2; 8 bases line up with TRBD2. This CDR3 has 16 residues. Germline V CDR1 and CDR2: SGHRS, YFSETQ. Trimming removed 2 bases from V and 3 bases from J; junction bases left unmatched: 6. Full variable domain (missing parts from reference TRBV5-1 and TRBJ2-2): KAGVTQTPRYLIKTRGQQVTLSCSPISGHRSVSWYQQTPGQGLQFLFEYFSETQRNKGNFPGRFSGRQFSNSRSEMNVSTLELGDSALYLCASSLELAEYTGELFFGEGSRLTVL.

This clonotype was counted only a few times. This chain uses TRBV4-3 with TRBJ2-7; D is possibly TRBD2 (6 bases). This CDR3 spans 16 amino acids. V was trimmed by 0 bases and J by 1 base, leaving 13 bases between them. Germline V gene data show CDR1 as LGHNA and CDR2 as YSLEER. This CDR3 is CASSQDPGSGSYEQYF. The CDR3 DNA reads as TGCGCCAGCAGCCAAGATCCCGGGAGTGGATCCTACGAGCAGTACTTC.

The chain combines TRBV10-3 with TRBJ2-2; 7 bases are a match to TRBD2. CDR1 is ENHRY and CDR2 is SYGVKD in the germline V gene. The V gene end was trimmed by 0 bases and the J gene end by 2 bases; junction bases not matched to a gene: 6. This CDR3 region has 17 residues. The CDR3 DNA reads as TGTGCCATCAGTGAGTCTCGGGGAGGGACTAACACCGGGGAGCTGTTTTTT. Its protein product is CAISESRGGTNTGELFF.

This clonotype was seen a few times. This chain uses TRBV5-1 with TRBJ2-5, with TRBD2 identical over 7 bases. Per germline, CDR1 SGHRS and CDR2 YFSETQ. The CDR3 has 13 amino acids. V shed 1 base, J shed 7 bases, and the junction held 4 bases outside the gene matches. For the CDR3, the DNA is TGCGCCAGCAGCTTGAGCGGGATGGGGACCCAGTACTTC. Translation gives CASSLSGMGTQYF. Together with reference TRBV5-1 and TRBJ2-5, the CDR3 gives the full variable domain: KAGVTQTPRYLIKTRGQQVTLSCSPISGHRSVSWYQQTPGQGLQFLFEYFSETQRNKGNFPGRFSGRQFSNSRSEMNVSTLELGDSALYLCASSLSGMGTQYFGPGTRLLVL.

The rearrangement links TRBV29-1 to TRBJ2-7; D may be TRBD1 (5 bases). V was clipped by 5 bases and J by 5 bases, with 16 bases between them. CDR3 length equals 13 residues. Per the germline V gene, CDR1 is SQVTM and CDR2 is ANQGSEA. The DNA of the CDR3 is TGCAGCGTTTTGGTCCCAGGGCGGAACGAGCAGTACTTC. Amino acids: CSVLVPGRNEQYF.

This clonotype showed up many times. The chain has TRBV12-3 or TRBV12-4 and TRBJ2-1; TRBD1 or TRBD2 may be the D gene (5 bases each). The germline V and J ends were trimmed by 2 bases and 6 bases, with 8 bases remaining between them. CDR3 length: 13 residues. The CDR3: CASSLSGANEQFF. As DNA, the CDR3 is TGTGCCAGCAGTTTATCCGGGGCCAATGAGCAGTTCTTC.

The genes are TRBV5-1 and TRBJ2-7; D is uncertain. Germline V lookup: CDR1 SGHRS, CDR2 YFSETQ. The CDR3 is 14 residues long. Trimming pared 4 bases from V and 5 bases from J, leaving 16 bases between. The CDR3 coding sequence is TGCGCCAGCAGCCCAACTATCTACGATAACGAGCAGTACTTC. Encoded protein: CASSPTIYDNEQYF.

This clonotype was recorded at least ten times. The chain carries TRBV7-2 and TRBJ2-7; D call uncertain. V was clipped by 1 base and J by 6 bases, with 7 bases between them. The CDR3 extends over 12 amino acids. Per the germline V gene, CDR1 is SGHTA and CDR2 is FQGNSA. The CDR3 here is CASSLVGTEQYF. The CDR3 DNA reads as TGTGCCAGCAGCTTAGTAGGTACCGAGCAGTACTTC.

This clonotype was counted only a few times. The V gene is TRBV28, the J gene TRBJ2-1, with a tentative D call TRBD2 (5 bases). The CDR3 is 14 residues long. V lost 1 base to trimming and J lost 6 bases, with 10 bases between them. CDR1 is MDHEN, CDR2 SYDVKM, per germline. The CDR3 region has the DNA TGTGCCAGCAGTTTATTGAGGGCCTCCAATGAGCAGTTCTTC. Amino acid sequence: CASSLLRASNEQFF.

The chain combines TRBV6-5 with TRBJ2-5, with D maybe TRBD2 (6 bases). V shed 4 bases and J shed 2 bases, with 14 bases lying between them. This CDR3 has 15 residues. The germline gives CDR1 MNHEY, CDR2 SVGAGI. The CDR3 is CASSFSGDLQETQYF. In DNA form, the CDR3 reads TGTGCCAGCAGTTTTAGCGGAGACCTACAAGAGACCCAGTACTTC.

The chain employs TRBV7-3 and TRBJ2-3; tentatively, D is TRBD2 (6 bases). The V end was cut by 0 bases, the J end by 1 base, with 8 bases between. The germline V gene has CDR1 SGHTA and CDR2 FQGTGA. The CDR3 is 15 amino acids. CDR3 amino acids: CASSLTSGGTDTQYF. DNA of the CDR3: TGTGCCAGCAGCTTAACTAGCGGAGGCACAGATACGCAGTATTTT.

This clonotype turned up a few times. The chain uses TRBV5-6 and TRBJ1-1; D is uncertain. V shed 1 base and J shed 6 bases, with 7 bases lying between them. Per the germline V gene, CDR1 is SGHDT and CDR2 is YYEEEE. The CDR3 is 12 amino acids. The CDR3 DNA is TGTGCCAGCAGCTTGATCCGAGCTGAAGCTTTCTTT. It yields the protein CASSLIRAEAFF.

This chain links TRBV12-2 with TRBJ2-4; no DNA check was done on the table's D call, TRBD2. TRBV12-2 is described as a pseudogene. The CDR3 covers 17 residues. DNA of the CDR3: TGTGCAAGTCGCCCTCCCCCGGGGGGGCCGGTCAAAAACATTCAGTACTTC. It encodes CASRPPPGGPVKNIQYF.

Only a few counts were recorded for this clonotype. CDR3 coding DNA: TGTGCCAGCAGCGTAGACCAGGGTGGGGGGAATGAGCAGTTCTTC. This gives the protein CASSVDQGGGNEQFF. The chain couples TRBV9 to TRBJ2-1, with D possibly being TRBD2 (6 bases). V was pared by 0 bases and J by 7 bases, with 14 bases between. This CDR3 has 15 residues. Germline assignment: CDR1 SGDLS and CDR2 YYNGEE.

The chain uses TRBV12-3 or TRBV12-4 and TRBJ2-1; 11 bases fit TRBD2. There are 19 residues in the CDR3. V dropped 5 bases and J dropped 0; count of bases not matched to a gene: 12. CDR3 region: CASSPGTSGGVRSYNEQFF. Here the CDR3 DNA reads TGTGCCAGCAGTCCAGGGACTAGCGGAGGGGTACGCTCCTACAATGAGCAGTTCTTC.

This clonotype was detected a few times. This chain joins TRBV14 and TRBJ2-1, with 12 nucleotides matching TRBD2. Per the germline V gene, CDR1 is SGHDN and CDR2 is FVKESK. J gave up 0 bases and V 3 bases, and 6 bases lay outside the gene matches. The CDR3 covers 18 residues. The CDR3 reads CASSQGSLAGGSYNEQFF. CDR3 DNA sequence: TGTGCCAGCAGCCAGGGTTCACTAGCGGGAGGCTCCTACAATGAGCAGTTCTTC. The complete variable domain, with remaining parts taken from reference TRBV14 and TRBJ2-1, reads EAGVTQFPSHSVIEKGQTVTLRCDPISGHDNLYWYRRVMGKEIKFLLHFVKESKQDESGMPNNRFLAERTGGTYSTLKVQPAELEDSGVYFCASSQGSLAGGSYNEQFFGPGTRLTVL.

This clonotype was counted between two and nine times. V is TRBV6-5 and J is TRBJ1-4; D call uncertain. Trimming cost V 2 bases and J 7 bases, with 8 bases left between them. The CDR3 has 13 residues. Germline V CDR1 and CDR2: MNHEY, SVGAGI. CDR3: CASSYLHGEKLFF. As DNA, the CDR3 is TGTGCCAGCAGTTACCTACACGGTGAAAAACTGTTTTTT.

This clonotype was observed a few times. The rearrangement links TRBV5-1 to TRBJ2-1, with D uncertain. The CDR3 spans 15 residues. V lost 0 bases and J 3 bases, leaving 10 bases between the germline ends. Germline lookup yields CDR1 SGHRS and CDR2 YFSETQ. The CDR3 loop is CASSLGGGDYNEQFF. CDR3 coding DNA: TGCGCCAGCAGCTTGGGAGGTGGGGACTACAATGAGCAGTTCTTC. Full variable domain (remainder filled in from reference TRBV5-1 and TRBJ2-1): KAGVTQTPRYLIKTRGQQVTLSCSPISGHRSVSWYQQTPGQGLQFLFEYFSETQRNKGNFPGRFSGRQFSNSRSEMNVSTLELGDSALYLCASSLGGGDYNEQFFGPGTRLTVL.

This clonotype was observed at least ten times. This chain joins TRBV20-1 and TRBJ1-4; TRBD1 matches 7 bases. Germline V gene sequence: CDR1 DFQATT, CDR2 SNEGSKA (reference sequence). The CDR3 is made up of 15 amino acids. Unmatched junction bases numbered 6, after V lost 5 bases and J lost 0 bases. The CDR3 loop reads CSAWDRLPTNEKLFF. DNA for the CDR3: TGCAGTGCTTGGGACAGACTGCCAACTAATGAAAAACTGTTTTTT.

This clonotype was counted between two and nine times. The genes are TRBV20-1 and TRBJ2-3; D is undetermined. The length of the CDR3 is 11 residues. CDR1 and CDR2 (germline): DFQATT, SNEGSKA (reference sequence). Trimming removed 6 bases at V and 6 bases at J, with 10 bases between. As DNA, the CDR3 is TGCAGTGCCTTTGAAAGGGATACGCAGTATTTT. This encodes CSAFERDTQYF.